The sequence of this T cell receptor (beta chain) was determined in a study of shared clonotypes between healthy human individuals. Repertoires were generated with immunoSEQ multiplex PCR, while TCRdb's copy carries only in-frame clones and drops some. The data show hundreds of thousands of clones, about three quarters seen once. Donors were healthy HIV-negative adults without recently reported acute infections or vaccinations. CD4+ cells yielded CD45RA+ naive and CD45RA-negative memory subsets. Broader study findings: Clonotypes that were shared across a handful of donors made up around 4.6% of naive CD4 clonotypes.

Points on this clone: The target antigen is unknown.

J lost 6 bases, V lost 4 bases, and 7 bases had no gene match. Germline V gene sequence: CDR1 SGDLS, CDR2 YYNGEE. The CDR3 extends over 15 amino acids. The source material was memory CD4+ T cells sorted from blood. The subset: CD45RA-negative fraction. The chain links TRBV9 to TRBJ2-7, with 13 bases that match TRBD2. The clonotype was recovered from a woman under 40 in good health. The DNA of the CDR3 is TGTGCCAGCAGCACAGAGGGACTAGCGGGACTCGAGCAGTACTTC. This sequence encodes CASSTEGLAGLEQYF.